This TCR beta chain was sequenced for a study of T cell repertoires in cytomegalovirus infection. The wider study: CMV infection and matching HLA type were both indicated by public TCR beta signatures.

Germline lookup yields CDR1 SNHLY and CDR2 FYNNEI. This CDR3 has 12 amino acids. V was trimmed by 5 bases and J by 6 bases, leaving 10 bases between them. Study-wide results and caveats: HLA-C-restricted CMV clonotypes gave the most frequent clonotype in two of eight donors. Cumulative public TCR beta family frequency identified carriers of CMV plus the relevant HLA.

A word on this clonotype: Antigen unknown.

Each CDR3 protein is one row after TCRdb ran MiXCR on the reads. Of about 920,000 distinct CDR3 sequences detected, 25% to 40% appear once; the ten largest clones hold under 15%. The receptor comes from a human donor in good health (CMV status not recorded). Some clones in this sample may be carry-over from other donors' samples. J is TRBJ1-2 and V is TRBV2; the D gene is possibly TRBD1 (6 bases). Sequences were derived from cultured CD8+ T cells from PBMCs, sampled from culture after CMV antigen stimulation. CDR3 loop: CASSLWDNGYTF. For the CDR3, the DNA is TGTGCCAGCAGTCTCTGGGACAATGGCTACACCTTC.